This T cell receptor (beta chain) was sequenced in a study of T cell responses to AZD1222 COVID-19 vaccine. Concerning this clone itself: Its specificity is not known. At one end the junction does not follow the germline gene, possibly because of a read error.

TCRdb keeps only in-frame clones here, not all; method: immunoSEQ multiplex PCR. The sample lists about 110,000 clones; around 92% were seen once. The germline V gene has CDR1 SQVTM and CDR2 ANQGSEA. This CDR3 spans 13 amino acids. Study conclusions and caveats: Recipients of AZD1222 seropositive at baseline numbered only 6 or 7. Donors in the cohort were predominantly white British and more often female, and clonal diversity was possibly underestimated. Across spike, vaccine-associated CD4 TCRs were found, dominant at 160-218 and 743-854.

The chain combines TRBV29-1 with TRBJ1-5, with D unresolved. The sample here was peripheral blood, taken on day 0 of AZD1222 vaccination. The TCR sequence derives from an adult in good health. CDR3 amino acids: CNVEDLPNQPQHF. The CDR3 region has the DNA TGCAACGTTGAAGATCTACCAAATCAGCCCCAGCATTTT. The entire variable domain, with the rest obtained from reference TRBV29-1 and TRBJ1-5, is as follows: SAVISQKPSRDICQRGTSLTIQCQVDSQVTMMFWYRQQPGQSLTLIATANQGSEATYESGFVIDKFPISRPNLTFSTLTVSNMSPEDSSIYLCNVEDLPNQPQHFGDGTRLSIL.